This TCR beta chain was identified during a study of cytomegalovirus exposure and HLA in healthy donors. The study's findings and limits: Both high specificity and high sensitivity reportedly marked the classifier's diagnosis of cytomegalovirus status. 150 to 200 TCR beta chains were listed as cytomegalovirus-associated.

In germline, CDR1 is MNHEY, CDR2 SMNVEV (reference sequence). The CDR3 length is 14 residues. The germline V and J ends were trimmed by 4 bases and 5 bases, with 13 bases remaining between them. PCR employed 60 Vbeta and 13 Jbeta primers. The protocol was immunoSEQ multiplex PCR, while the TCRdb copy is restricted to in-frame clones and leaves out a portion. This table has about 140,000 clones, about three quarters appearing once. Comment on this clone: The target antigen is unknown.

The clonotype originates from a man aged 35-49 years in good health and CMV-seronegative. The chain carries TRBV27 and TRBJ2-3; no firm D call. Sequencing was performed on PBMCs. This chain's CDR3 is CASSSTNYIDTQYF. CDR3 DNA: TGTGCCAGCAGTTCCACCAACTACATAGATACGCAGTATTTT.